This TCR beta chain was recovered during a study of shared clonotypes between healthy human individuals. Notes on the study in general: The diversity represented, both genetic and in exposure history, was limited by few donors.

The naive CD8 fraction comprised CD45RO-negative cells positively selected for CCR7 and excluded terminally differentiated effector memory CD45RA+ cells. Here immunoSEQ multiplex PCR was the method, and the copy in TCRdb shows in-frame clones only, minus some. The sample yields about 2.1 million clones, over 85% seen once. V dropped 6 bases and J dropped 3; count of bases not matched to a gene: 4. CDR1 is MNHEY, CDR2 SMNVEV, per germline (reference sequence). This CDR3 has 14 residues. Concerning this clone itself: No antigen is known for it.

The chain employs TRBV27 and TRBJ2-1; 8 positions agree with TRBD2. Sample: naive CD8+ T cells from PBMCs. This TCR was recovered from a man between 18 and 35 years old in good health. Some clones in this sample may be carry-over from other donors' samples. The CDR3, as DNA: TGTGCCAGCAGGACCGGGACTAGCTACAATGAGCAGTTCTTC. Translating it yields CASRTGTSYNEQFF.